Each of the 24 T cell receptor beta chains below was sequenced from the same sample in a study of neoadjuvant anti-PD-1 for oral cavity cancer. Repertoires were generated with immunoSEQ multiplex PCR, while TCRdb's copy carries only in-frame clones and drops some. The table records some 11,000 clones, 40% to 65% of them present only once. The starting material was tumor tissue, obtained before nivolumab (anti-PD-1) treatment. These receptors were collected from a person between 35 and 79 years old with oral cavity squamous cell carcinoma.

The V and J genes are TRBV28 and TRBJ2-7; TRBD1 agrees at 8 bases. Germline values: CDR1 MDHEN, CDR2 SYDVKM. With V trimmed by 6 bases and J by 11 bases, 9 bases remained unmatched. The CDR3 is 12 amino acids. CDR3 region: CASSPGQVEKYF. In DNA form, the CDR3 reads TGTGCCAGCAGCCCGGGACAGGTGGAGAAGTACTTC.

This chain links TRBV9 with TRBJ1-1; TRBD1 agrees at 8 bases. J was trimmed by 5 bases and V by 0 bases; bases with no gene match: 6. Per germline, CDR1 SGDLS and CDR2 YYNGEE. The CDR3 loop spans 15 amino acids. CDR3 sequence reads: CASSVASDRETEAFF. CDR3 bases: TGTGCCAGCAGCGTAGCGTCGGACAGGGAAACTGAAGCTTTCTTT.

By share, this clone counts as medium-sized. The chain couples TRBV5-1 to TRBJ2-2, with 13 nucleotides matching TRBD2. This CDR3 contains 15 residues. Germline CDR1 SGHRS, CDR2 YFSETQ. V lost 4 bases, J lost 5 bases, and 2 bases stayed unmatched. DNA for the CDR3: TGCGCCAGCAGCGCGGGACTAGCGGGGACCGGGGAGCTGTTTTTT. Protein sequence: CASSAGLAGTGELFF.

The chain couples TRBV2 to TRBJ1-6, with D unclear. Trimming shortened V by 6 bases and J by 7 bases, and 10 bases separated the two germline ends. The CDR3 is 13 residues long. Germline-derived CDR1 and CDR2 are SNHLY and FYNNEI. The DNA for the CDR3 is TGTGCCAGCAGCCGGGATCGAAATTCACCCCTCCACTTT. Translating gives CASSRDRNSPLHF.

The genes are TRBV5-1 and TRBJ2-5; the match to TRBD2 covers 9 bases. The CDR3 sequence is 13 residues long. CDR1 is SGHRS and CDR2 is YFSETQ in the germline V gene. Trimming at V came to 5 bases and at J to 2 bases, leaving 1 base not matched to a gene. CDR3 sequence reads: CASSSGGQETQYF. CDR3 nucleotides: TGCGCCAGCAGTAGCGGGGGACAAGAGACCCAGTACTTC. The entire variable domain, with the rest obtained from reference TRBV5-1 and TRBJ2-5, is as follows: KAGVTQTPRYLIKTRGQQVTLSCSPISGHRSVSWYQQTPGQGLQFLFEYFSETQRNKGNFPGRFSGRQFSNSRSEMNVSTLELGDSALYLCASSSGGQETQYFGPGTRLLVL.

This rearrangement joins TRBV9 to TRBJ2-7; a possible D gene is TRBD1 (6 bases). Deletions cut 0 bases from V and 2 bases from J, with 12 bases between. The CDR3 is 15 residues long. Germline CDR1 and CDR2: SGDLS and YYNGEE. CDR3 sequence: CASSVGGLPTYEQYF. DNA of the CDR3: TGTGCCAGCAGCGTAGGGGGGCTTCCAACCTACGAGCAGTACTTC.

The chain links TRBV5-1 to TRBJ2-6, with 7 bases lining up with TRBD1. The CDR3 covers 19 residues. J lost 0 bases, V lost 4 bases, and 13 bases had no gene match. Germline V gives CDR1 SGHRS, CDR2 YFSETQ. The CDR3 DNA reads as TGCGCCAGCAGCCAAACGGGTCCCGGGGACAGCTCTGGGGCCAACGTCCTGACTTTC. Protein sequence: CASSQTGPGDSSGANVLTF. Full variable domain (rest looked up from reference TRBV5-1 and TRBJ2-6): KAGVTQTPRYLIKTRGQQVTLSCSPISGHRSVSWYQQTPGQGLQFLFEYFSETQRNKGNFPGRFSGRQFSNSRSEMNVSTLELGDSALYLCASSQTGPGDSSGANVLTFGAGSRLTVL.

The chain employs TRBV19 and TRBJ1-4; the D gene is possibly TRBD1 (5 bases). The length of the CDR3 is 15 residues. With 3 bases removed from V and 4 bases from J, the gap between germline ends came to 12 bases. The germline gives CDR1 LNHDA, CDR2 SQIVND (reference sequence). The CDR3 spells CASSIGAANNEKLFF. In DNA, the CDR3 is TGTGCCAGTAGTATCGGGGCAGCGAATAATGAAAAACTGTTTTTT.

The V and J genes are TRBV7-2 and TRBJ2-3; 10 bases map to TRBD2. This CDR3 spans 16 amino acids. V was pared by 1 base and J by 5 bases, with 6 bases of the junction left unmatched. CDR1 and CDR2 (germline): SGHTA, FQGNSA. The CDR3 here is CASSLGASGGGDTQYF. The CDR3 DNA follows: TGTGCCAGCAGCTTAGGTGCTAGCGGGGGTGGAGATACGCAGTATTTT.

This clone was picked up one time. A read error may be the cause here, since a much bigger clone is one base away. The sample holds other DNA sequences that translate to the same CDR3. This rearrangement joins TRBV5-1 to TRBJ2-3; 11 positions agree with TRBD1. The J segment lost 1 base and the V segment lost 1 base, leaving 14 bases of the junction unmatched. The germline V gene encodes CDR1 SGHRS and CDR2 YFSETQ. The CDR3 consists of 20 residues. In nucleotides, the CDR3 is TGCGCCAGCAGCTTGCCTTCCGGGACAGGGGGGGGGTCGGGCACAGATACGCAGTATTTT. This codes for CASSLPSGTGGGSGTDTQYF.

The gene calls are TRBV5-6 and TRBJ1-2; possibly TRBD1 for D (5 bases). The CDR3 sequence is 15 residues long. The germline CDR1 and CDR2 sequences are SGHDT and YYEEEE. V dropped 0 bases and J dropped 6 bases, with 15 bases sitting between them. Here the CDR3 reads CASSLATRQGNGYTF. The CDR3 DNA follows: TGTGCCAGCAGCTTGGCGACCCGCCAGGGTAATGGCTACACCTTC. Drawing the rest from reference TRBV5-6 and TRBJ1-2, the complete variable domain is DAGVTQSPTHLIKTRGQQVTLRCSPKSGHDTVSWYQQALGQGPQFIFQYYEEEERQRGNFPDRFSGHQFPNYSSELNVNALLLGDSALYLCASSLATRQGNGYTFGSGTRLTVV.

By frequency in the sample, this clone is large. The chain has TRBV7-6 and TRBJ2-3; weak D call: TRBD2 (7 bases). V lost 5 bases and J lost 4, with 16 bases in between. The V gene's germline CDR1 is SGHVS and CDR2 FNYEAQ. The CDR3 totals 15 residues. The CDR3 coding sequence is TGTGCCAGCAGCCCCCGGGGGGCCAGCCCAGATACGCAGTATTTT. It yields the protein CASSPRGASPDTQYF.

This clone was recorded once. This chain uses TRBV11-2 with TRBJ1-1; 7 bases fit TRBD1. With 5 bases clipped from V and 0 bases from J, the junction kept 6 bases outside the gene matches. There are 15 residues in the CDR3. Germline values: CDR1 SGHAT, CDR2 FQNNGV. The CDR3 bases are TGTGCCAGCAGCGAGTGGACAGGACTGAACACTGAAGCTTTCTTT. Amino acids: CASSEWTGLNTEAFF.

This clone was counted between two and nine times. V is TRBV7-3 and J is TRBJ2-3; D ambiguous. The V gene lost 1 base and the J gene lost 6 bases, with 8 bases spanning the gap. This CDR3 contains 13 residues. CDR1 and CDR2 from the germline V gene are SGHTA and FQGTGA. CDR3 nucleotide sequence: TGTGCCAGCAGCTTAAGTCTCGGTGATACGCAGTATTTT. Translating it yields CASSLSLGDTQYF. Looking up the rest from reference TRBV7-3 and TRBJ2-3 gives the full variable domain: GAGVSQTPSNKVTEKGKYVELRCDPISGHTALYWYRQSLGQGPEFLIYFQGTGAADDSGLPNDRFFAVRPEGSVSTLKIQRTERGDSAVYLCASSLSLGDTQYFGPGTRLTVL.

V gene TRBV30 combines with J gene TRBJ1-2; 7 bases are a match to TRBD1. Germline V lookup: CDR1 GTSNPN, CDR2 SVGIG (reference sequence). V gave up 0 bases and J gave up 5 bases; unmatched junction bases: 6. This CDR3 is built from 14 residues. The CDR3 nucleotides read TGTGCCTGGAGTGTCCAGGGGGTTTTGTATGGCTACACCTTC. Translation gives CAWSVQGVLYGYTF.

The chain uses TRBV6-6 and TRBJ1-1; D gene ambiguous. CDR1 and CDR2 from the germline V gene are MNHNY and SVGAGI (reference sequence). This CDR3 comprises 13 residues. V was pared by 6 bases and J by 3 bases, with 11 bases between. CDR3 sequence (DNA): TGTGCCAGCAGCGCGAGGGAATACACTGAAGCTTTCTTT. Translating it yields CASSAREYTEAFF.

CDR3 residues: CASSSLLRGGETQYF. In nucleotides, the CDR3 is TGTGCCAGCAGCTCCCTGCTGCGGGGGGGCGAGACCCAGTACTTC. V gene TRBV7-2 combines with J gene TRBJ2-5; 9 bases are shared with TRBD2. Losses at the gene ends were 4 bases for V and 5 bases for J; bases not matched to a gene: 8. Germline lookup yields CDR1 SGHTA and CDR2 FQGNSA. This CDR3 comprises 15 residues.

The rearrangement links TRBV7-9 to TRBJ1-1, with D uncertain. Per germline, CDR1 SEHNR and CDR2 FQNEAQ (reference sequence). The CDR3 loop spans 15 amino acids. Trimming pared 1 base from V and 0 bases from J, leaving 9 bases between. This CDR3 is CASSLGPAVNTEAFF. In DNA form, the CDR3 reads TGTGCCAGCAGCTTAGGACCCGCAGTGAACACTGAAGCTTTCTTT.

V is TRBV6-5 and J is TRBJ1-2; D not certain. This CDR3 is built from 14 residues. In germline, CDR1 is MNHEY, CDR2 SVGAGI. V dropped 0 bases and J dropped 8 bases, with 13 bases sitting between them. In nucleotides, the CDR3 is TGTGCCAGCAGTTACTCGAATACAGTCAACGGCTACACCTTC. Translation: CASSYSNTVNGYTF.

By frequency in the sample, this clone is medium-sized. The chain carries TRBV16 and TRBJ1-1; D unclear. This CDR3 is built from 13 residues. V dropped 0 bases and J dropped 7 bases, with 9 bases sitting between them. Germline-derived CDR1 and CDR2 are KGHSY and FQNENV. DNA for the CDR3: TGTGCCAGCAGCCAATCCGTACCCAGTGAAGCTTTCTTT. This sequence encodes CASSQSVPSEAFF.

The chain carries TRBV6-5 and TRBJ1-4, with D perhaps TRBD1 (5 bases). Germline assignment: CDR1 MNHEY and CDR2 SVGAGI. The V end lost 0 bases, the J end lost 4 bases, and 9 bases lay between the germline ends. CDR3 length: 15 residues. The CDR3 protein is CASSYSSGSNEKLFF. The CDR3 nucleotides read TGTGCCAGCAGTTACTCGTCAGGGAGTAATGAAAAACTGTTTTTT.

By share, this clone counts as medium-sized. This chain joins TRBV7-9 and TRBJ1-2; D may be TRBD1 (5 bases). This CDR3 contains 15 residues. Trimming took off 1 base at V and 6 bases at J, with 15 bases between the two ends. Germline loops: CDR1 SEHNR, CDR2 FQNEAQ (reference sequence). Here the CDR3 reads CASSLDEGMPHGYTF. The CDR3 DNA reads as TGTGCCAGCAGCTTAGATGAGGGGATGCCTCATGGCTACACCTTC.

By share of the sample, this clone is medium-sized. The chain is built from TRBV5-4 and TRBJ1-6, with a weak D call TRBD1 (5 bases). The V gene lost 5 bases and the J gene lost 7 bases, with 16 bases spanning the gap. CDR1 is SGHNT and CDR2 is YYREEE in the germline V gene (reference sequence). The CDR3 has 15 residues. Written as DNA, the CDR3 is TGTGCCAGCAGACCGGGGCGGGGTCGAAATTCACCCCTCCACTTT. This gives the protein CASRPGRGRNSPLHF.

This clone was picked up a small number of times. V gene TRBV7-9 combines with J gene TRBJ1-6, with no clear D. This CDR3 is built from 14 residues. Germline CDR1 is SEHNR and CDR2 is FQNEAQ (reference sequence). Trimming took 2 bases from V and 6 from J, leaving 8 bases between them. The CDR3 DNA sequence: TGTGCCAGCAGCTTATCTCCACTTAATTCACCCCTCCACTTT. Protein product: CASSLSPLNSPLHF.